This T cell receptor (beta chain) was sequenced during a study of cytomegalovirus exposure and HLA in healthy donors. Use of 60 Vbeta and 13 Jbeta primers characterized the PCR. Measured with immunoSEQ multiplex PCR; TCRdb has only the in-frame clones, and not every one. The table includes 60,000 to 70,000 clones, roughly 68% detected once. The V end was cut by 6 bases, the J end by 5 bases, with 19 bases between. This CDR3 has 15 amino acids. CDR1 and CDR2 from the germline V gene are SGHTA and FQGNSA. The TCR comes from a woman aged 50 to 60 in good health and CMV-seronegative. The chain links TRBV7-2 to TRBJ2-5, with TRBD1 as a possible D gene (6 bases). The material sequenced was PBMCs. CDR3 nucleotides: TGTGCCAGCAGACCTCAACAGGGTTCGGTGGAGACCCAGTACTTC. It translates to CASRPQQGSVETQYF.